This entry is about one T cell receptor (beta chain). These data belong to a study of T cell responses to AZD1222 COVID-19 vaccine. TCRdb keeps only in-frame clones here, not all; method: immunoSEQ multiplex PCR. The sample consists of about 150,000 clones, around 90% of them appearing once. The CDR3 totals 15 residues. Trimming shortened V by 5 bases and J by 6 bases, and 17 bases separated the two germline ends. Germline CDR1 is MNHNY and CDR2 is SVGAGI (reference sequence). The specimen comprised peripheral blood, sampled 28 days after the second AZD1222 dose. This chain joins TRBV6-6 and TRBJ1-5; the D gene is possibly TRBD1 (5 bases). The TCR was taken from an adult who received the AZD1222 COVID-19 vaccine. CDR3 bases: TGTGCCAGCAGTCCCCCGGGGGGACGGGGTCAGCCCCAGCATTTT. Amino acid sequence: CASSPPGGRGQPQHF.